The 29 T cell receptor beta chains below all came from one sample that was sequenced in a study of early T cells in non-severe SARS-CoV-2 infection. One entry per CDR3 protein, called by TCRdb with MiXCR from the 5' RACE reads. The sample has some 30,000 distinct CDR3 sequences; about 4.3% are singletons. Sequencing was performed on whole blood, taken at baseline. These receptors originate from an adult who was a healthcare worker with PCR-confirmed SARS-CoV-2 infection or an uninfected control (not recorded which).

V gene TRBV20-1 combines with J gene TRBJ2-1, with D possibly matching TRBD2 (5 bases). Germline lookup yields CDR1 DFQATT and CDR2 SNEGSKA (reference sequence). The CDR3 contains 17 residues. V was pared by 6 bases and J by 0 bases, with 21 bases between. The CDR3 loop reads CSAIGGVRSSSYNEQFF. For the CDR3, the DNA is TGCAGTGCCATCGGAGGCGTAAGATCTAGCTCCTACAATGAGCAGTTCTTC.

This clonotype occurred a few times. The chain links TRBV5-5 to TRBJ2-1; 9 bases line up with TRBD1. V lost 4 bases, J lost 12 bases, and 14 bases stayed unmatched. Germline loops: CDR1 SGHKS, CDR2 YYEKEE (reference sequence). The CDR3 consists of 15 residues. This CDR3 reads CASSRSGTGKRTQFF. CDR3 DNA sequence: TGTGCCAGCAGCCGATCCGGGACAGGGAAGAGAACGCAGTTCTTC. The whole variable domain, remainder taken from reference TRBV5-5 and TRBJ2-1, is DAGVTQSPTHLIKTRGQQVTLRCSPISGHKSVSWYQQVLGQGPQFIFQYYEKEERGRGNFPDRFSARQFPNYSSELNVNALLLGDSALYLCASSRSGTGKRTQFFGPGTRLTVL.

The table lists this clonotype with a few counts. The chain carries TRBV6-6 and TRBJ1-5, with 7 bases lining up with TRBD1. Per the germline V gene, CDR1 is MNHNY and CDR2 is SVGAGI (reference sequence). This CDR3 comprises 15 residues. Trimming took 6 bases from V and 7 from J; bases not matched to a gene: 12. The CDR3: CASRRGGDPTQPQHF. DNA for the CDR3: TGTGCCAGCAGGAGAGGGGGCGATCCCACCCAGCCCCAGCATTTT.

This clonotype was seen repeatedly, ten times or more. One end of the junction fails to match germline, which may point to a read error. This rearrangement joins TRBV12-3 or TRBV12-4 to TRBJ2-1; 10 bases map to TRBD2. The CDR3 is 14 amino acids. The CDR3 nucleotides read TGTGCCAGCAGTCTAGCGGGGGCCTACAATGAGCAGTTCTTC. Its protein is CASSLAGAYNEQFF.

This clonotype was detected many times. The chain has TRBV9 and TRBJ2-6, with D possibly being TRBD2 (5 bases). V shed 4 bases and J shed 3 bases, with 11 bases lying between them. CDR3 length equals 15 residues. Germline lookup yields CDR1 SGDLS and CDR2 YYNGEE. CDR3 coding DNA: TGTGCCAGCAGCCCCAGTGCGGGTGGGGCCAACGTCCTGACTTTC. It yields the protein CASSPSAGGANVLTF.

This clonotype was observed at least ten times. The chain has TRBV7-3 and TRBJ2-3, with TRBD2 as a possible D gene (6 bases). V was clipped by 8 bases and J by 6 bases, with 18 bases between them. CDR1 and CDR2 from the germline V gene are SGHTA and FQGTGA. The CDR3 contains 14 residues. The CDR3: CASEAGNPGDTQYF. The CDR3 nucleotides read TGTGCCAGCGAAGCGGGTAACCCCGGGGATACGCAGTATTTT.

CDR3 region: CASRPFFGNSEQYF. The CDR3 nucleotides read TGTGCCAGCAGGCCGTTCTTCGGGAATAGCGAGCAGTACTTC. V and J are TRBV13 and TRBJ2-7; a weak D match, TRBD2 (5 bases). The CDR3 consists of 14 residues. V was clipped by 6 bases and J by 6 bases, with 18 bases between them. Germline assignment: CDR1 PRHDT and CDR2 FYEKMQ (reference sequence).

The chain carries TRBV6-5 and TRBJ1-1, with TRBD1 as a possible D gene (5 bases). The V gene's germline CDR1 is MNHEY and CDR2 SVGAGI. V dropped 0 bases and J dropped 0 bases, with 14 bases sitting between them. The length of the CDR3 is 17 residues. The CDR3 sequence: CASSYSTLDSLNTEAFF. The CDR3 bases are TGTGCCAGCAGTTACTCGACCCTAGACAGTCTGAACACTGAAGCTTTCTTT.

This clonotype was seen only a few times. This chain connects TRBV12-3 or TRBV12-4 to TRBJ2-3; D gene ambiguous. The CDR3 has 11 amino acids. V gave up 10 bases and J gave up 3 bases, with 8 bases separating them. CDR3 sequence: CATRKTDTQYF. The DNA for the CDR3 is TGTGCCACCAGAAAGACAGATACGCAGTATTTT.

This clonotype was observed many times. The chain joins TRBV7-2 to TRBJ2-7; 11 nucleotides line up with TRBD2. This CDR3 region has 15 residues. The germline V gene encodes CDR1 SGHTA and CDR2 FQGNSA. V shed 5 bases, J shed 4 bases, and the junction held 7 bases outside the gene matches. The CDR3 loop reads CASSKTSGISYEQYF. CDR3 nucleotide sequence: TGTGCCAGCAGCAAGACTAGCGGGATCTCGTACGAGCAGTACTTC.

The chain couples TRBV7-2 to TRBJ2-7; D uncertain. The V gene's germline CDR1 is SGHTA and CDR2 FQGNSA. V lost 1 base and J lost 4, with 11 bases in between. This CDR3 contains 14 residues. The CDR3 DNA sequence: TGTGCCAGCAGCTTAGACCCGGCGAGTTACGAGCAGTACTTC. Amino acids: CASSLDPASYEQYF.

This clonotype appeared many times. The chain combines TRBV2 with TRBJ2-1; the D gene could be TRBD1 or TRBD2 (5 bases each). The CDR3 has 13 residues. Between the trimmed V and J ends, which lost 7 bases and 13 bases, there was a span of 20 bases. The germline V gene encodes CDR1 SNHLY and CDR2 FYNNEI. The CDR3: CASTEGVSPGQFF. Written as DNA, the CDR3 is TGTGCCAGCACCGAAGGGGTCTCCCCGGGACAGTTCTTC. Full variable domain (remainder filled in from reference TRBV2 and TRBJ2-1): EPEVTQTPSHQVTQMGQEVILRCVPISNHLYFYWYRQILGQKVEFLVSFYNNEISEKSEIFDDQFSVERPDGSNFTLKIRSTKLEDSAMYFCASTEGVSPGQFFGPGTRLTVL.

This clonotype was recorded many times. This chain connects TRBV20-1 to TRBJ2-5; D unclear. Germline V gives CDR1 DFQATT, CDR2 SNEGSKA (reference sequence). The CDR3 runs 16 residues. Trimming took 5 bases from V and 3 from J, leaving 22 bases between them. The CDR3 protein is CSAVEHLGRPKETQYF. The CDR3 bases are TGCAGTGCTGTGGAGCACCTTGGACGGCCGAAAGAGACCCAGTACTTC.

In this sample, this clonotype turned up many times. The rearrangement joins TRBV20-1 to TRBJ2-7; no reliable D call. Germline loops: CDR1 DFQATT, CDR2 SNEGSKA (reference sequence). Trimming stripped 0 bases from V and 5 bases from J, with 8 bases between. The CDR3 sequence is 12 residues long. Here the CDR3 reads CSAREMRNEQYF. In DNA form, the CDR3 reads TGCAGTGCTAGAGAGATGAGGAACGAGCAGTACTTC.

This clonotype occurred many times. This sequence joins TRBV7-9 and TRBJ2-1; 10 bases line up with TRBD2. V trimming: 2 bases; J trimming: 11 bases; junction bases outside the gene matches: 9. The CDR3 has 15 amino acids. Germline V lookup: CDR1 SEHNR, CDR2 FQNEAQ (reference sequence). The CDR3: CASSLSGRARRKQFF. The CDR3 DNA reads TGTGCCAGCAGCTTAAGCGGGAGGGCCCGCCGGAAGCAGTTCTTC.

This clonotype was found many times. V and J are TRBV2 and TRBJ2-2, with TRBD2 identical over 9 bases. The J segment lost 4 bases and the V segment lost 9 bases, leaving 9 bases of the junction unmatched. Germline CDR1 is SNHLY and CDR2 is FYNNEI. CDR3 length equals 15 residues. The CDR3 nucleotides read TGTGCCAGAGGGCGAGGGACTAGCATCACCGGGGAGCTGTTTTTT. Translating it yields CARGRGTSITGELFF.

This clonotype was counted at least ten times. The chain combines TRBV3-1 with TRBJ1-2; D may be TRBD1 (6 bases). CDR1 and CDR2 (germline): LGHDT, YNNKEL (reference sequence). CDR3 size: 13 residues. V lost 8 bases to trimming and J lost 4 bases, with 14 bases between them. In DNA, the CDR3 is TGTGCCAGCGGACAGAACAACCTCTATGGCTACACCTTC. Protein: CASGQNNLYGYTF.

This clonotype was detected ten times or more. The chain carries TRBV11-2 and TRBJ2-7, with no clear D. The CDR3 covers 12 residues. Between the trimmed V and J ends, which lost 0 bases and 7 bases, there was a span of 7 bases. Germline-derived CDR1 and CDR2 are SGHAT and FQNNGV. Written as DNA, the CDR3 is TGTGCCAGCAGCTTAGATCGTTTTGAGCAGTACTTC. Translated: CASSLDRFEQYF.

This clonotype was found many times. The chain uses TRBV19 and TRBJ2-2; D might be TRBD1 (6 bases). This CDR3 comprises 16 residues. The ends were cut back, 5 bases at V and 3 bases at J, with 16 bases in the middle. Germline V gives CDR1 LNHDA, CDR2 SQIVND (reference sequence). CDR3 residues: CASSPLRGMDTGELFF. The DNA of the CDR3 is TGTGCCAGTAGTCCTCTCAGGGGTATGGACACCGGGGAGCTGTTTTTT.

In its sample, this clonotype was seen many times. V is TRBV18 and J is TRBJ2-1; D perhaps matches TRBD2 (6 bases). The CDR3 covers 15 residues. The germline V gene has CDR1 KGHSH and CDR2 LQKENI. V lost 1 base to trimming and J lost 0 bases, with 7 bases between them. CDR3 nucleotide sequence: TGTGCCAGCTCACCACTAGCGGCCTCCTACAATGAGCAGTTCTTC. This codes for CASSPLAASYNEQFF.

This clonotype is judged medium-sized. This rearrangement joins TRBV7-6 to TRBJ2-1; D is unclear. Trimming stripped 1 base from V and 0 bases from J, with 7 bases between. Germline V CDR1 and CDR2: SGHVS, FNYEAQ. The CDR3 has 15 amino acids. The CDR3, as DNA: TGTGCCAGCAGCTTAGAGGGAAACTCCTACAATGAGCAGTTCTTC. Translated: CASSLEGNSYNEQFF.

The rearrangement uses TRBV20-1 and TRBJ2-3, with D maybe TRBD1 (7 bases). Trimming took 1 base from V and 4 from J, leaving 12 bases between them. CDR3 length: 14 residues. Germline V gene lookup returns CDR1 DFQATT and CDR2 SNEGSKA (reference sequence). CDR3 coding DNA: TGCAGTGCTAGAGGTGGCAGGGGGGCAGATACGCAGTATTTT. This translates into CSARGGRGADTQYF.

Many counts were recorded for this clonotype. This chain links TRBV7-7 with TRBJ2-2, with D possibly TRBD1 on 6 matching bases. Trimming pared 5 bases from V and 1 base from J, leaving 14 bases between. The germline V gene has CDR1 SSHAT and CDR2 FNYEAQ (reference sequence). The CDR3 has 16 residues. The CDR3 spells CASSGTQGWNTGELFF. CDR3 coding DNA: TGTGCCAGCAGCGGCACACAGGGTTGGAACACCGGGGAGCTGTTTTTT. The variable domain in full, with the rest retrieved from reference TRBV7-7 and TRBJ2-2, is GAGVSQSPRYKVTKRGQDVTLRCDPISSHATLYWYQQALGQGPEFLTYFNYEAQPDKSGLPSDRFSAERPEGSISTLTIQRTEQRDSAMYRCASSGTQGWNTGELFFGEGSRLTVL.

This clonotype was detected many times. This rearrangement joins TRBV6-2 or TRBV6-3 to TRBJ2-7; tentative D call: TRBD2 (6 bases). The V gene's germline CDR1 is MNHEY and CDR2 SVGEGT. The CDR3 sequence is 16 residues long. V lost 0 bases, J lost 4 bases, and 16 bases lay in between. The DNA for the CDR3 is TGTGCCAGCAGTTACTCGGCTCGGGACTCGCCTTACGAGCAGTACTTC. It codes for CASSYSARDSPYEQYF.

Many counts were recorded for this clonotype. CDR3 sequence (DNA): TGTGCCAGCTCACCATCCACTCTTAGCGGGAGGAGCTCTGGGGCCAACGTCCTGACTTTC. Translating gives CASSPSTLSGRSSGANVLTF. This chain connects TRBV18 to TRBJ2-6; 10 bases map to TRBD2. This CDR3 is built from 20 residues. V lost 2 bases and J lost 0; bases outside the gene matches: 10. Germline-derived CDR1 and CDR2 are KGHSH and LQKENI. The complete variable domain, with remaining parts taken from reference TRBV18 and TRBJ2-6, reads NAGVMQNPRHLVRRRGQEARLRCSPMKGHSHVYWYRQLPEEGLKFMVYLQKENIIDESGMPKERFSAEFPKEGPSILRIQQVVRGDSAAYFCASSPSTLSGRSSGANVLTFGAGSRLTVL.

The rearrangement links TRBV5-6 to TRBJ2-7; D call uncertain. From germline, CDR1 is SGHDT and CDR2 YYEEEE. The CDR3 loop spans 14 amino acids. V lost 9 bases, J lost 5 bases, and 21 bases lay in between. The CDR3 sequence is CATAPRFGFHEQYF. The CDR3 DNA follows: TGTGCCACCGCGCCCCGCTTCGGGTTCCACGAGCAGTACTTC.

The chain has TRBV6-6 and TRBJ2-3; 11 positions match TRBD2. Looked up from germline, CDR1 is MNHNY and CDR2 is SVGAGI (reference sequence). CDR3 length: 16 residues. V lost 5 bases to trimming and J lost 3 bases; unmatched junction nucleotides: 7. CDR3 sequence (DNA): TGTGCCAGCAGTAATAGCGGGAGGGCCGGGACAGATACGCAGTATTTT. Its protein is CASSNSGRAGTDTQYF.

This clonotype came up many times. The chain carries TRBV11-2 and TRBJ2-6, with a tentative D call TRBD1 (5 bases). Trimming pared 3 bases from V and 3 bases from J, leaving 9 bases between. This CDR3 has 15 residues. Germline V gene sequence: CDR1 SGHAT, CDR2 FQNNGV. Here the CDR3 reads CASSFQGDGANVLTF. CDR3 nucleotide sequence: TGTGCCAGCAGCTTTCAAGGGGATGGGGCCAACGTCCTGACTTTC.

Note on this clonotype: This clone may be a read error of a much larger clone one base away. The CDR3 loop is CSDEGWTSDVTQYF. CDR3 bases: TGCAGCGATGAAGGGTGGACTAGTGACGTGACCCAGTACTTC. This chain uses TRBV29-1 with TRBJ2-5; TRBD2 matches 7 bases. The CDR3 totals 14 residues. Germline CDR1 is SQVTM and CDR2 is ANQGSEA.